This T cell receptor beta chain was retrieved from a study of prognosis after radiotherapy for stage I lung cancer. Study context: Every lung cancer patient of the non-small cell type was deemed medically inoperable.

Template was genomic DNA; TCR beta CDR3 amplified in two multiplex PCR rounds. During first-round PCR, primers specific to each TRBV and TRBJ gene were used. TCRdb fed the multiplex PCR reads into MiXCR, producing one record per CDR3 protein. The sample lists roughly 38,000 distinct CDR3 sequences; approximately 25% were seen once. V lost 0 bases and J 0 bases, leaving 9 bases between the germline ends. From germline, CDR1 is GTSNPN and CDR2 SVGIG (reference sequence). The CDR3 runs to 15 residues. Study-wide points: Shannon entropy (measured after stereotactic body radiation therapy) was lower in patients who went on to develop distant metastases.

The blood draw at each of two time points yielded six milliliters of peripheral blood. This clonotype came up many times. Its target is unknown. Source: PBMCs, taken before or after stereotactic body radiation therapy (not recorded which). This chain links TRBV30 with TRBJ2-1; no clear D gene. The clonotype originates from a donor of 50 years or more with non-small cell lung cancer. The CDR3 spells CAWSVPWSSYNEQFF. Here the CDR3 DNA reads TGTGCCTGGAGTGTACCGTGGAGCTCCTACAATGAGCAGTTCTTC.